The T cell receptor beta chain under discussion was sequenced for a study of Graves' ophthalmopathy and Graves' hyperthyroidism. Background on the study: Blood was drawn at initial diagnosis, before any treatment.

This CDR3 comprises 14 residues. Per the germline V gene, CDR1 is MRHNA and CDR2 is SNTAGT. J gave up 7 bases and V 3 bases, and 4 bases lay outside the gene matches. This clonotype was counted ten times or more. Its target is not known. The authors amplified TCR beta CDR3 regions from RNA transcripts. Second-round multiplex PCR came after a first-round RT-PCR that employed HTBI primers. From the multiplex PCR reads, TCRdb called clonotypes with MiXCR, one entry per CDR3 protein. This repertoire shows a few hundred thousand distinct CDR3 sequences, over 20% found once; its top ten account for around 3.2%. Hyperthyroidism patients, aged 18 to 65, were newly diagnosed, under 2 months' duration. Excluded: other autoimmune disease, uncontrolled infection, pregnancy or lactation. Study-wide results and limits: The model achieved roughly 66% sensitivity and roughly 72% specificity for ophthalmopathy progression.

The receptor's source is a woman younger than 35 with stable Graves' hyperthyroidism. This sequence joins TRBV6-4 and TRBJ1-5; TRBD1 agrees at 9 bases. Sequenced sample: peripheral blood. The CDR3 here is CASSDSTGGQPQHF. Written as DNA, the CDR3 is TGTGCCAGCAGTGATTCGACAGGGGGGCAGCCCCAGCATTTT.